The present T cell receptor beta chain was sequenced within a study of shared clonotypes between healthy human individuals. Broader study findings: Naive CD4 clonotypes were shared across several donors at around 5.4%. Naive subsets tended to show greater estimated richness than memory subsets.

In the original processing: Owing to the provision of junction-only sequences devoid of quality scores by immunoSEQ, filtering differed. The method was immunoSEQ multiplex PCR; TCRdb's version includes in-frame clones alone and lacks a portion of them. The D gene and trimming were derived from the DNA, and the V and J assignments and clone size from that table. The table includes 600,000 or so clones, 85% to 95% detected once. Germline loops: CDR1 LNHDA, CDR2 SQIVND (reference sequence). The germline V and J ends were trimmed by 6 bases and 2 bases, with 10 bases remaining between them. This CDR3 spans 13 amino acids. It was CD45RO-negative cells, positively selected for CCR7, that made up naive CD8 cells, with terminally differentiated effector memory CD45RA+ cells excluded. Donation came from healthy HIV-negative adults that had no recent acute infections or vaccinations. As regards this clone: Its antigen is unidentified.

This receptor was obtained from a woman aged 30 to 39 in good health. J is TRBJ2-5 and V is TRBV19; D may be TRBD1 (6 bases). Sequencing was carried out using naive CD8+ T cells sorted from blood. The CDR3, as DNA: TGTGCCAGTAGCCCGGACAGTCAAGAGACCCAGTACTTC. Its protein is CASSPDSQETQYF.